Listed below are T cell receptor beta chains from one sample, sequenced in a study of identifying expanded T cells in peripheral blood. The table came from immunoSEQ multiplex PCR; TCRdb's copy has only in-frame clones and leaves some out. The sample records some 76,000 clones, about 90% being singletons. Sequenced: blood. These receptors all stem from a person between 18 and 75 years old in good health. CDR3s include the opening cysteine and the closing phenylalanine or tryptophan. The order of the fields is J gene, clone size, D gene, V gene, CDR3 protein, CDR3 DNA. D genes are given only for firm matches. Clone size is not always given. Where it is, it says once, few, many or a class for expanded clones.

TRBJ2-7,-,-,TRBV18,CASSPAGSIYEQYF,TGTGCCAGCTCACCGGCAGGGAGTATCTACGAGCAGTACTTC
TRBJ2-6,-,-,TRBV28,CASSSTARLTF,TGTGCCAGCAGTTCGACGGCCAGGCTGACTTTC
TRBJ1-1,-,-,TRBV4-1,CASSHRQGGVNTEAFF,TGCGCCAGCAGCCACCGTCAGGGAGGGGTGAACACTGAAGCTTTCTTT
TRBJ2-5,once,-,TRBV29-1,CSVPWGGGTQETQYF,TGCAGCGTCCCTTGGGGCGGAGGGACCCAAGAGACCCAGTACTTC
TRBJ1-2,-,-,TRBV6-4,CASNDSGKDYGYTF,TGTGCCAGCAATGACAGCGGTAAAGACTATGGCTACACCTTC
TRBJ1-1,-,-,TRBV6-5,CASSQGGAKNTEAFF,TGTGCCAGCTCCCAAGGAGGCGCTAAGAACACTGAAGCTTTCTTT
TRBJ2-7,-,TRBD2,TRBV15,CATSSERGTYEQYF,TGTGCCACCAGCAGCGAGCGGGGGACCTACGAGCAGTACTTC
TRBJ2-1,-,-,TRBV19,CASSIVGRNEQFF,TGTGCCAGTAGTATAGTTGGGAGGAATGAGCAGTTCTTC
TRBJ2-1,-,TRBD2,TRBV5-8,CASSTGTSAYYNEQFF,TGTGCCAGCAGCACCGGGACTAGCGCCTACTACAATGAGCAGTTCTTC
TRBJ2-7,once,-,TRBV27,CASSLTAAYEQYF,TGTGCCAGCAGTTTAACGGCCGCCTACGAGCAGTACTTC
TRBJ2-3,once,-,TRBV11-2,CASSSKGGPDTQYF,TGTGCCAGCAGTTCAAAAGGGGGGCCAGATACGCAGTATTTT
TRBJ2-1,-,-,TRBV7-8,CASSPRGPLYNEQFF,TGTGCCAGCAGCCCCCGGGGGCCGCTCTACAATGAGCAGTTCTTC
TRBJ2-1,-,-,TRBV9,CASSARSGGTGGGYNEQFF,TGTGCCAGCAGCGCAAGAAGCGGGGGCACAGGGGGCGGCTACAATGAGCAGTTCTTC
TRBJ2-5,-,-,TRBV4-1,CASSQLGPQSGETQYF,TGCGCCAGCAGCCAACTGGGACCCCAGTCCGGAGAGACCCAGTACTTC
TRBJ2-7,-,TRBD1,TRBV30,CAWSETGGLVYEQYF,TGTGCCTGGAGTGAAACAGGGGGTCTTGTTTACGAGCAGTACTTC
TRBJ1-6,-,TRBD1,TRBV10-3,CAISESQGANNSPLHF,TGTGCCATCAGTGAGTCTCAGGGGGCCAATAATTCACCCCTCCACTTT
TRBJ2-7,-,TRBD1,TRBV5-1,CASSLGAGGIYEQYF,TGCGCCAGCAGCTTGGGGGCAGGGGGAATCTACGAGCAGTACTTC
TRBJ2-1,-,TRBD1,TRBV5-1,CASSLVGQGGSEQFF,TGCGCCAGCAGCTTGGTAGGACAGGGTGGTAGTGAGCAGTTCTTC
TRBJ2-3,few,TRBD1,TRBV6-4,CASSDGTGDTDTQYF,TGTGCCAGCAGTGACGGGACAGGGGACACAGATACGCAGTATTTT
TRBJ1-2,-,-,TRBV28,CASSLPGRIYGYTF,TGTGCCAGCAGTTTGCCGGGACGGATTTATGGCTACACCTTC
TRBJ1-2,once,-,TRBV7-9,CASSSGGLGYTF,TGTGCCAGCTCCTCGGGGGGACTAGGCTACACCTTC
TRBJ1-2,-,TRBD1,TRBV7-6,CASSTWEGQGDTNYGYTF,TGTGCCAGCAGCACTTGGGAAGGACAGGGGGATACTAACTATGGCTACACCTTC
TRBJ2-6,-,TRBD1,TRBV9,CASSRVGQVYGGANVLTF,TGTGCCAGCAGCAGAGTGGGACAGGTCTACGGTGGGGCCAACGTCCTGACTTTC
TRBJ1-3,-,-,TRBV7-9,CASRPGPSGNTIYF,TGTGCCAGCAGACCTGGGCCCTCTGGAAACACCATATATTTT
TRBJ2-1,-,-,TRBV11-2,CASSSRVAAASYNEQFF,TGTGCCAGCAGCTCCCGAGTAGCGGCCGCCTCCTACAATGAGCAGTTCTTC
TRBJ1-1,-,-,TRBV5-1,CASSQGAVRENTEAFF,TGCGCCAGCAGCCAGGGCGCGGTCAGAGAGAACACTGAAGCTTTCTTT
TRBJ2-3,-,TRBD2,TRBV5-1,CASSLEGLAGTDTQYF,TGCGCCAGCAGCTTGGAGGGACTAGCGGGCACAGATACGCAGTATTTT
TRBJ2-7,once,TRBD2,TRBV2,CASSPAMTSGVPSSF,TGTGCCAGCAGTCCCGCGATGACTAGCGGGGTCCCCAGTAGCTTC
TRBJ2-7,-,TRBD2,TRBV6-1,CASSVLAGTHEQYF,TGTGCCAGCAGTGTACTAGCGGGAACTCACGAGCAGTACTTC
TRBJ2-7,-,TRBD2,TRBV29-1,CSVELPGLRGEQYF,TGCAGCGTTGAATTGCCGGGACTAAGGGGCGAGCAGTACTTC
TRBJ2-5,-,-,TRBV5-4,CASSHASRNQETQYF,TGTGCCAGCAGCCACGCGTCAAGAAACCAAGAGACCCAGTACTTC
TRBJ2-7,-,TRBD1,TRBV11-2,CASSKPGQVYEQYF,TGCGCCAGCAGTAAACCGGGACAGGTGTACGAGCAGTACTTC
TRBJ1-1,-,TRBD1,TRBV30,CAFRGNRGTEAFF,TGTGCCTTCCGCGGTAACAGGGGGACTGAAGCTTTCTTT
TRBJ2-1,-,TRBD2,TRBV7-2,CASSLATSGVNEQFF,TGTGCCAGCAGCTTAGCAACTAGCGGTGTAAATGAGCAGTTCTTC
TRBJ1-1,-,-,TRBV5-4,CASSLDGQLEAFF,TGTGCCAGCAGCTTGGACGGACAGCTTGAAGCTTTCTTT
TRBJ2-7,-,-,TRBV6-5,CASSLKGGTSYEQYF,TGTGCCAGCAGCCTAAAGGGGGGGACTTCCTACGAGCAGTACTTC
TRBJ2-2,-,TRBD2,TRBV9,CASSRAGDTGELFF,TGTGCCAGCAGCAGAGCGGGAGACACCGGGGAGCTGTTTTTT
TRBJ2-3,-,TRBD2,TRBV18,CASSPIEGLAGDTDTQYF,TGTGCCAGCTCACCAATAGAGGGACTAGCGGGAGATACAGATACGCAGTATTTT
TRBJ2-1,once,TRBD1,TRBV19,CATETGSGHEQFF,TGTGCCACAGAGACAGGGTCGGGTCATGAGCAGTTCTTC
TRBJ1-2,-,-,TRBV6-6,CASSQAMEGRNTF,TGTGCCAGCAGCCAAGCGATGGAGGGTCGGAACACCTTC
TRBJ1-6,-,-,TRBV27,CASRSQGYNSPLHF,TGTGCCAGCAGGTCCCAGGGTTATAATTCACCCCTCCACTTT
TRBJ2-3,-,-,TRBV21-1,CASGKTKFTRTQYF,TGTGCCAGCGGCAAGACCAAGTTTACCCGCACGCAGTATTTT
TRBJ2-6,-,-,TRBV4-3,CASSQDAGSGANVLTF,TGCGCCAGCAGCCAAGATGCGGGATCTGGGGCCAACGTCCTGACTTTC
TRBJ2-6,-,TRBD1,TRBV27,CASSLGTGSTGANVLTF,TGTGCCAGCAGTTTAGGGACAGGGAGTACTGGGGCCAACGTCCTGACTTTC
TRBJ2-1,-,TRBD2,TRBV18,CASSPRTTSGRDNEQFF,TGTGCCAGCTCACCCCGAACGACTAGCGGGAGGGACAATGAGCAGTTCTTC
TRBJ2-7,-,TRBD1,TRBV6-5,CASSYKGAYEQYF,TGTGCCAGCAGTTATAAGGGGGCATACGAGCAGTACTTC
TRBJ2-2,-,-,TRBV27,CASREGAWDTGELFF,TGTGCCAGCAGGGAGGGGGCGTGGGACACCGGGGAGCTGTTTTTT
TRBJ2-1,-,TRBD1,TRBV28,CASSFDRVKDEQFF,TGTGCCAGCAGTTTTGACAGGGTAAAAGATGAGCAGTTCTTC
TRBJ2-2,-,TRBD1,TRBV5-1,CASSGGTGGFGELFF,TGCGCCAGCAGTGGCGGGACAGGGGGCTTCGGGGAGCTGTTTTTT
TRBJ1-5,-,TRBD1,TRBV19,CASSSPGQGHQPQHF,TGTGCCAGTAGTTCCCCGGGACAGGGGCATCAGCCCCAGCATTTT
TRBJ1-2,-,-,TRBV9,CASSARTANYGYTF,TGTGCCAGCAGCGCACGGACAGCCAACTATGGCTACACCTTC
TRBJ2-1,-,TRBD2,TRBV29-1,CSVVVAGLGEQFF,TGCAGCGTTGTGGTAGCGGGGTTGGGTGAGCAGTTCTTC